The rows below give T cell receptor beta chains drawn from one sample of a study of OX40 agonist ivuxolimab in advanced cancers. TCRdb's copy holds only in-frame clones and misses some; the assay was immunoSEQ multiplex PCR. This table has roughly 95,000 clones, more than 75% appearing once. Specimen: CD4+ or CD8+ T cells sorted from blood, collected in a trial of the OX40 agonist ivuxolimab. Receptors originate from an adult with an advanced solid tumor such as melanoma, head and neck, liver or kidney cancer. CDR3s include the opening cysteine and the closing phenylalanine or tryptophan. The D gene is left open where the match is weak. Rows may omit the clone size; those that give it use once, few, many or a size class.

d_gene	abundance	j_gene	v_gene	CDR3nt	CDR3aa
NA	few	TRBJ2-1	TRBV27	TGTGCCAGCAGTGGGACAGCGGGCTCCTACAATGAGCAGTTCTTC	CASSGTAGSYNEQFF
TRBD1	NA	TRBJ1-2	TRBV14	TGTGCCAGCAGCCAAGATTGGGGGGACAGGGGATATGGCTACACCTTC	CASSQDWGDRGYGYTF
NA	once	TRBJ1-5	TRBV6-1	TGTGCCGGCCGAAGGCATAGCAATCAGCCCCAGCATTTT	CAGRRHSNQPQHF
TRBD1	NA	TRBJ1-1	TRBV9	TGTGCCAGCAGCATCGGGACAGTCAATGAAGCTTTCTTT	CASSIGTVNEAFF
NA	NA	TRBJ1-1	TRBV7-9	TGTGCCAGCAGCCCCCCGGGGGGAGGGACTGAAGCTTTCTTT	CASSPPGGGTEAFF
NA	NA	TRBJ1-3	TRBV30	TGTGCCTGGGCCAGACAGAGCTCTGGAGACACCATATATTTT	CAWARQSSGDTIYF
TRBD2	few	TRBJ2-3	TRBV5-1	TGCGCCAGCAGCACCTTCAGCGGGACCGACACAGATACGCAGTATTTT	CASSTFSGTDTDTQYF
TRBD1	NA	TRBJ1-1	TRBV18	TGTGCCAGCTCACCAACACAGGGGAGAGGGGACACTGAAGCTTTCTTT	CASSPTQGRGDTEAFF
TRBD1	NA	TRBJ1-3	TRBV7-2	TGTGCCAGCAGCAGAGGACAGGGAATCGCTGGAAACACCATATATTTT	CASSRGQGIAGNTIYF
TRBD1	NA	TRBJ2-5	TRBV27	TGTGCCAGCAGTTTACGCGGACAGGCCGTCCAAGAGACCCAGTACTTC	CASSLRGQAVQETQYF
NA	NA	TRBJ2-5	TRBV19	TGTGCCAGTAGTATTCAGGGGGGCAGAGGGCAAGAGACCCAGTACTTC	CASSIQGGRGQETQYF
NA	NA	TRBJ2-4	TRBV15	TGTGCCACCAGCGTCGGCAGGGGACTAGCCAAAAACATTCAGTACTTC	CATSVGRGLAKNIQYF
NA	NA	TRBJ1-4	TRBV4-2	TGTGCCAGCAGCCAAGAGGCAGGAGAAAAACTGTTTTTT	CASSQEAGEKLFF
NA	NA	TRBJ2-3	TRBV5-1	TGCGCCAGCAGCTCCACTAGCACAGATACGCAGTATTTT	CASSSTSTDTQYF
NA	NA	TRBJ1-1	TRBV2	TGTGCCAGCAGTGCTCAGGGACTTAACACTGAAGCTTTCTTT	CASSAQGLNTEAFF
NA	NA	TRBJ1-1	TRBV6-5	TGTGCCAGCAGTTACAACTCGGCGTCTGAAGCTTTCTTT	CASSYNSASEAFF
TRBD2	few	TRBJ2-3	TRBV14	TGTGCCAGCAGCCACGCGCTAGCGGGAGCTGGAGATACGCAGTATTTT	CASSHALAGAGDTQYF
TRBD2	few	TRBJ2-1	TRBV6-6	TGTGCCAGTCACACGGGAGCGGGAGGGTACAATGAGCAGTTCTTC	CASHTGAGGYNEQFF
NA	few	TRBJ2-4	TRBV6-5	TGTGCCAGCAGTTCCCATGACCGGAAAAACATTCAGTACTTC	CASSSHDRKNIQYF
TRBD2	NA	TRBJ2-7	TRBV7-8	TGTGCCAGCAGCTTAACTAGCGGGACCTACGAGCAGTACTTC	CASSLTSGTYEQYF
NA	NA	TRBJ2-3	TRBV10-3	TGTGCCATCAGTTCCATGGATACGACAGATACGCAGTATTTT	CAISSMDTTDTQYF
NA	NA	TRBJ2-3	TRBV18	TGTGCCAGCTCACCAGAGCTAGATACGCAGTATTTT	CASSPELDTQYF
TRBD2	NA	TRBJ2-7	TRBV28	TGTGCCAGCAGTTCTAGCGGAGTTCGAGACGAGCAGTACTTC	CASSSSGVRDEQYF
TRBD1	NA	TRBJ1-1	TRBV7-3	TGTGCCAGCAGCCCCGGGACAGAAGGCACTGAAGCTTTCTTT	CASSPGTEGTEAFF
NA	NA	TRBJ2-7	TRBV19	TGTGCCAGTAGTATTAGGGGGGAATCCTACGAGCAGTACTTC	CASSIRGESYEQYF
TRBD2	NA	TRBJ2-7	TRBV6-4	TGTGCCAGCAGTCCTGTCCCTAGCGGGAGAGTTCGGCAGTACTTC	CASSPVPSGRVRQYF
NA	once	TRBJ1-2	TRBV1	TGCACCAGCAGCCTCAGAGGAGTTACTAACTATGGCTACACCTTC	CTSSLRGVTNYGYTF
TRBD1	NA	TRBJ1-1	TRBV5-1	TGCGCCAGCAGCTTGAAGGGACAGGGGAACACTGAAGCTTTCTTT	CASSLKGQGNTEAFF
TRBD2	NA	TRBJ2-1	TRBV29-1	TGCAGCGTTGAATTAAGCGGGAGCTCCTACAATGAGCAGTTCTTC	CSVELSGSSYNEQFF
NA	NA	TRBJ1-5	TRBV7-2	TGTGCCAGCAGCCAAACAGGGTCCACGCCCCAGCATTTT	CASSQTGSTPQHF
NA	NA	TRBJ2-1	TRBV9	TGTGCCAGCAGCGTAGACCCTATATCCTACAATGAGCAGTTCTTC	CASSVDPISYNEQFF
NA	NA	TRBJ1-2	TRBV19	TGTGCCAGTAGTCGTTTAGGTAACTATGGCTACACCTTC	CASSRLGNYGYTF
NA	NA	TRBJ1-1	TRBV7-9	TGTGCCAGCAGCTTAGATATGGGAGACGTGAACACTGAAGCTTTCTTT	CASSLDMGDVNTEAFF
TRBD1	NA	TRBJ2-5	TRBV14	TGTGCCAGCAGCCATAGACAGGGAATTATCGAGACCCAGTACTTC	CASSHRQGIIETQYF
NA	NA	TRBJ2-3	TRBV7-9	TGTGCCAGCATAGGCACAGATACGCAGTATTTT	CASIGTDTQYF
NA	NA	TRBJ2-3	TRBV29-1	TGCAGCGTTGAAAATAGGGCCCGGAGCACAGATACGCAGTATTTT	CSVENRARSTDTQYF
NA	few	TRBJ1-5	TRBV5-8	TGTGCCAGCAGGAGAGAGAGGTCGGGATTAAGCAATCAGCCCCAGCATTTT	CASRRERSGLSNQPQHF
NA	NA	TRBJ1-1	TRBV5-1	TGCGCCAGCAGCTTGGCCGAGGGGGGCGGTCACACTGAAGCTTTCTTT	CASSLAEGGGHTEAFF
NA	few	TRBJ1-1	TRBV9	TGTGCCAGCAGCGTTACAGTGGGGAACACTGAAGCTTTCTTT	CASSVTVGNTEAFF
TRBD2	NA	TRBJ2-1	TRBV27	TGTGCCAGCAGGCCCGCACTAGCGGGGGGTAAGCAGTTCTTC	CASRPALAGGKQFF
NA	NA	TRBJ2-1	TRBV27	TGTGCCAGCAGTGATTCCCCTAGGCCCAATGAGCAGTTCTTC	CASSDSPRPNEQFF
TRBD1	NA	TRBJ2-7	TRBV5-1	TGCGCCAGCAGCACCGGGGGTACAGGGGGCGACGAGCAGTACTTC	CASSTGGTGGDEQYF
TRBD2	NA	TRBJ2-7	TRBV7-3	TGTGCCAGCAGCTTAGCTAGCGGGAGTGCGTACGAGCAGTACTTC	CASSLASGSAYEQYF
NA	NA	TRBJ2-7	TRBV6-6	TGTGCCAGCAGTTTCACCTTTTTCAACGAGCAGTACTTC	CASSFTFFNEQYF